The present entry profiles one T cell receptor (beta chain) with its context. This specimen comes from a study of blood T cell repertoires in COVID-19. The protocol was immunoSEQ multiplex PCR, while the TCRdb copy is restricted to in-frame clones and leaves out a portion. The top ten clones hold roughly 3.3% of a sample with approximately 170,000 clones, around nine tenths of them seen once. The CDR3 is 15 amino acids. Trimming stripped 2 bases from V and 2 bases from J, with 12 bases between. Germline V gene lookup returns CDR1 SGDLS and CDR2 YYNGEE. This clonotype was sampled from a man aged 18 to 35 with active or convalescent COVID-19. Sequenced input: peripheral blood. V is TRBV9 and J is TRBJ2-3, with D possibly matching TRBD1 (6 bases). The chain's CDR3 is CASSVRGRNTDTQYF. Written as DNA, the CDR3 is TGTGCCAGCAGCGTCAGGGGTCGGAACACAGATACGCAGTATTTT. Looking up the rest from reference TRBV9 and TRBJ2-3 gives the full variable domain: DSGVTQTPKHLITATGQRVTLRCSPRSGDLSVYWYQQSLDQGLQFLIQYYNGEERAKGNILERFSAQQFPDLHSELNLSSLELGDSALYFCASSVRGRNTDTQYFGPGTRLTVL.